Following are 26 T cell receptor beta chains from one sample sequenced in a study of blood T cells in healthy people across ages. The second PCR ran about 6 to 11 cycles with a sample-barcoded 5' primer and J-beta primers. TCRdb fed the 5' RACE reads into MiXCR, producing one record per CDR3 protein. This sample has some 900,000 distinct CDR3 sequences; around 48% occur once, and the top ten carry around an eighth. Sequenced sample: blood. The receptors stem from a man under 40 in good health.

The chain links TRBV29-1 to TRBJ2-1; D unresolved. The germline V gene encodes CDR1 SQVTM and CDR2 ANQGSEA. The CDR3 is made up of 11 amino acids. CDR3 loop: CSAVGYNEQFF. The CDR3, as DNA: TGCAGTGCCGTAGGCTACAATGAGCAGTTCTTC.

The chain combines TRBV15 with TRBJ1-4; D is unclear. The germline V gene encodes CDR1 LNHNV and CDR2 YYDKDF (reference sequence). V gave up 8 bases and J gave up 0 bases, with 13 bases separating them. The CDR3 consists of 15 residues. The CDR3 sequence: CATRRSTSTNEKLFF. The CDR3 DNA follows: TGTGCCACCCGGCGTTCGACGTCAACTAATGAAAAACTGTTTTTT.

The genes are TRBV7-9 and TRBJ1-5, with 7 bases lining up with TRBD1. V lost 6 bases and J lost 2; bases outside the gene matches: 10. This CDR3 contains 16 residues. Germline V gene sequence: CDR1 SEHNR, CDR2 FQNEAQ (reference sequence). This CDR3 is CASSQVDRDGNQPQHF. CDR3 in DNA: TGTGCCAGCAGTCAAGTCGACAGGGATGGCAATCAGCCCCAGCATTTT. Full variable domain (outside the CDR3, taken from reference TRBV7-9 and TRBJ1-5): DTGVSQNPRHKITKRGQNVTFRCDPISEHNRLYWYRQTLGQGPEFLTYFQNEAQLEKSRLLSDRFSAERPKGSFSTLEIQRTEQGDSAMYLCASSQVDRDGNQPQHFGDGTRLSIL.

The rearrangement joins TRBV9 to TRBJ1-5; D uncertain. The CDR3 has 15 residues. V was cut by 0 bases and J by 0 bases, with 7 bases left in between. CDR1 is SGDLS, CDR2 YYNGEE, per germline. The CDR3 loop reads CASSVAGDSNQPQHF. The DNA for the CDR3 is TGTGCCAGCAGCGTAGCCGGGGATAGCAATCAGCCCCAGCATTTT.

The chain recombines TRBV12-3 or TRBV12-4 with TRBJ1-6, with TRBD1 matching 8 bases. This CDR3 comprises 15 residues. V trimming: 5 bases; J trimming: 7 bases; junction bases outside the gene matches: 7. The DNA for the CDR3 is TGTGCCAGCAGTCCCCAGGGGGCTTGGAATTCACCCCTCCACTTT. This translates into CASSPQGAWNSPLHF.

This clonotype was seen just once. The CDR3 DNA is TGTGCCATCAGTGCCGCCAGCGGGGGGGCCCAAGAGACCCAGTACTTC. Protein: CAISAASGGAQETQYF. This chain links TRBV10-3 with TRBJ2-5; 10 bases agree with TRBD2. The CDR3 is 16 residues long. CDR1 ENHRY and CDR2 SYGVKD come from the germline V gene. The V and J ends lost 4 bases and 1 base, in that order; junction bases with no gene match: 6.

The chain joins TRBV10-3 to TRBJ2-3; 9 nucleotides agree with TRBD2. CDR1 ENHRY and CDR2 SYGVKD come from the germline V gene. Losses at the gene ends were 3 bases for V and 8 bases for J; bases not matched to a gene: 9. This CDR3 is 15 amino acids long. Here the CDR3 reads CAISDPGLAYVTQYF. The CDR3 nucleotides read TGTGCCATCAGTGACCCGGGACTAGCATACGTTACGCAGTATTTT.

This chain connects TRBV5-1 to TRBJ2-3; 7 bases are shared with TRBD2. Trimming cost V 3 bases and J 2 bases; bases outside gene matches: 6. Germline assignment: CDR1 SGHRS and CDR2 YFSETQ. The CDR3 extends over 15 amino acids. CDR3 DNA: TGCGCCAGCAGCTCCCTGGCGGGGGACACAGATACGCAGTATTTT. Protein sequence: CASSSLAGDTDTQYF. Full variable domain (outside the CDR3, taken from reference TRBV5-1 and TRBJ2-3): KAGVTQTPRYLIKTRGQQVTLSCSPISGHRSVSWYQQTPGQGLQFLFEYFSETQRNKGNFPGRFSGRQFSNSRSEMNVSTLELGDSALYLCASSSLAGDTDTQYFGPGTRLTVL.

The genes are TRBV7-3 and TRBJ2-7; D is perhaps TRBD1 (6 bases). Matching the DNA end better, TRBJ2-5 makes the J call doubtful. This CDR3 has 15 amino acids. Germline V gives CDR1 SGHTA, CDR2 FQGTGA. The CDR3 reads CASSSTGHGVETQYF. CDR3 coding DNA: TGTGCCAGCAGCAGCACGGGACACGGAGTGGAGACCCAGTACTTC.

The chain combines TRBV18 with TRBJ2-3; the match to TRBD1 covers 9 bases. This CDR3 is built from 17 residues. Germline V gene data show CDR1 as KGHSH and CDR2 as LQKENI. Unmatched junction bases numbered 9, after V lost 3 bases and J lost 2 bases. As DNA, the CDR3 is TGTGCCAGCTCACCCCGGGACAGGGTGGCTAACACAGATACGCAGTATTTT. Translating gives CASSPRDRVANTDTQYF.

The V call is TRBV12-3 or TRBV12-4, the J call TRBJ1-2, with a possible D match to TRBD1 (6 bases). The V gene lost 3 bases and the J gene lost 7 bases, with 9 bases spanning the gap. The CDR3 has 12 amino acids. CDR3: CASSLLRGGYTF. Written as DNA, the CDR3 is TGTGCCAGCAGTTTGCTCAGGGGTGGCTACACCTTC.

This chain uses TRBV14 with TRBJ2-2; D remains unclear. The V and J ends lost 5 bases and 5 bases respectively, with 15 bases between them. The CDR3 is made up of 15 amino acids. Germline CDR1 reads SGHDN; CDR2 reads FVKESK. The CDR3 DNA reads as TGTGCCAGCAGCTCGCCGCCAGGATTTACCGGGGAGCTGTTTTTT. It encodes CASSSPPGFTGELFF.

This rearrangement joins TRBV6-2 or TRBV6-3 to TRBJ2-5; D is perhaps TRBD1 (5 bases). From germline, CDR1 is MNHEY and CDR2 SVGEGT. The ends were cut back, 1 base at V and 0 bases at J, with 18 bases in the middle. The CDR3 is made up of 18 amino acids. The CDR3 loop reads CASSYLRRQRIDQETQYF. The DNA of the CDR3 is TGTGCCAGCAGTTACTTACGGCGACAGCGCATAGACCAAGAGACCCAGTACTTC.

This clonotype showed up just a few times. CDR3: CASSDLAGGRNEQFF. The CDR3 DNA reads TGTGCCAGCAGTGACCTAGCGGGGGGGCGGAATGAGCAGTTCTTC. The chain joins TRBV2 to TRBJ2-1; 12 bases match TRBD2. V lost 3 bases to trimming and J lost 7 bases; unmatched junction nucleotides: 4. CDR3 length equals 15 residues. Germline V gives CDR1 SNHLY, CDR2 FYNNEI.

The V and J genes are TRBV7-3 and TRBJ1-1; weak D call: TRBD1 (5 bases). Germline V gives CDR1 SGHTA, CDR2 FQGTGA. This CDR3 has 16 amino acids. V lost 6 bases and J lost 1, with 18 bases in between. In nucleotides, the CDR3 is TGTGCCAGCAGTTCCACAGGCTCACGAGGGAACACTGAAGCTTTCTTT. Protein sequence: CASSSTGSRGNTEAFF.

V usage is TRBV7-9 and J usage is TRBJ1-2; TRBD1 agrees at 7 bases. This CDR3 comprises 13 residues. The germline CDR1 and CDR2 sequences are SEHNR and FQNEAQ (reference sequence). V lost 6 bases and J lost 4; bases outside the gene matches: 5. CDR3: CASSLQGVYGYTF. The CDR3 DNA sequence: TGTGCCAGCAGTCTCCAGGGGGTCTATGGCTACACCTTC.

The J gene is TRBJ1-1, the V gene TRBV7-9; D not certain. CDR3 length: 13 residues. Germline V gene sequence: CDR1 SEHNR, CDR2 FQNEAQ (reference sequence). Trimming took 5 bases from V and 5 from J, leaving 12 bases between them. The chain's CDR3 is CASSPSPGTEAFF. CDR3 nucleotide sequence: TGTGCCAGCAGCCCCTCCCCGGGGACTGAAGCTTTCTTT.

The CDR3 here is CASGLGGHANYGYTF. The CDR3, as DNA: TGTGCCAGCGGCCTAGGGGGGCACGCTAACTATGGCTACACCTTC. The rearrangement uses TRBV5-5 and TRBJ1-2; TRBD1 might be the D (6 bases). The CDR3 is 15 amino acids. Per germline, CDR1 SGHKS and CDR2 YYEKEE (reference sequence). Trimming took off 7 bases at V and 0 bases at J, with 16 bases between the two ends.

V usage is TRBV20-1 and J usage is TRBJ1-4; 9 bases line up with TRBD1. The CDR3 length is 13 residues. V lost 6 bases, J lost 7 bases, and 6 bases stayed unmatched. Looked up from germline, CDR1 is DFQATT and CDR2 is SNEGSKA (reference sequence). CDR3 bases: TGCAGTGCGGGACAGGGATATAGTGAAAAACTGTTTTTT. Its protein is CSAGQGYSEKLFF.

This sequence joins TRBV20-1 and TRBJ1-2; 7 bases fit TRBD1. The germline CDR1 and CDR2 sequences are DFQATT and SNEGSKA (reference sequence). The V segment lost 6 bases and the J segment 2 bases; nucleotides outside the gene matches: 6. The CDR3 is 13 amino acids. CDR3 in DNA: TGCAGTGCGTTTCAGGGGGGAAACTATGGCTACACCTTC. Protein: CSAFQGGNYGYTF.

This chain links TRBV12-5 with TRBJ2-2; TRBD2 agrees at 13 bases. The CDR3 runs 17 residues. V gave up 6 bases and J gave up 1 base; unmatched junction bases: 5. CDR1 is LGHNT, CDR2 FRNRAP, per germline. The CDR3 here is CASGRGLAGLNTGELFF. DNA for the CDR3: TGTGCTAGTGGGAGGGGACTAGCGGGGCTGAACACCGGGGAGCTGTTTTTT. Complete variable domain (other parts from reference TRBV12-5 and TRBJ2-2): DARVTQTPRHKVTEMGQEVTMRCQPILGHNTVFWYRQTMMQGLELLAYFRNRAPLDDSGMPKDRFSAEMPDATLATLKIQPSEPRDSAVYFCASGRGLAGLNTGELFFGEGSRLTVL.

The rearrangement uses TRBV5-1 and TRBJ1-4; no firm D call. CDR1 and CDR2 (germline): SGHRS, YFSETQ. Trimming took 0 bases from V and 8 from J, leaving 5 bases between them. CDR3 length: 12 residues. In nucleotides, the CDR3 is TGCGCCAGCAGCTTGGACCGAGAAAAACTGTTTTTT. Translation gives CASSLDREKLFF.

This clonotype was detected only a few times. The CDR3 DNA follows: TGTGCCAGCGCGAAGGACAGGGAAACTATCGATACGCAGTATTTT. Its protein is CASAKDRETIDTQYF. V gene TRBV2 combines with J gene TRBJ2-3; TRBD1 matches 8 bases. Trimming cost V 8 bases and J 6 bases; bases outside gene matches: 13. The CDR3 spans 15 residues. The germline V gene has CDR1 SNHLY and CDR2 FYNNEI.

CDR3 in DNA: TGCAGCGTTATTTACAGGGGTCGTTCTGAGCAGTTCTTC. Its translation: CSVIYRGRSEQFF. The chain is built from TRBV29-1 and TRBJ2-1; the match to TRBD1 covers 7 bases. In germline, CDR1 is SQVTM, CDR2 ANQGSEA. The junction had 10 bases not matched to a gene; V was cut back by 5 bases and J by 9 bases. The CDR3 runs to 13 residues.

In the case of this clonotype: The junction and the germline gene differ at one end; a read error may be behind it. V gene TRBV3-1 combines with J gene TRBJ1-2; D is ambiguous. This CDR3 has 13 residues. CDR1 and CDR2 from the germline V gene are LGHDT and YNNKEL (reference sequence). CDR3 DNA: TGTGCCAGCAGCCCTAAAGGGATCTATGGCTGCACCTTC. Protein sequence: CASSPKGIYGCTF.

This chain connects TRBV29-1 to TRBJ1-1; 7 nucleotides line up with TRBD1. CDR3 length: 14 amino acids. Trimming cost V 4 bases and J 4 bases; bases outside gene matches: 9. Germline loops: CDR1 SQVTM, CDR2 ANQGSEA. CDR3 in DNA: TGCAGCGTTGTGGGGTCGGCAGGGGGCACTGAAGCTTTCTTT. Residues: CSVVGSAGGTEAFF.